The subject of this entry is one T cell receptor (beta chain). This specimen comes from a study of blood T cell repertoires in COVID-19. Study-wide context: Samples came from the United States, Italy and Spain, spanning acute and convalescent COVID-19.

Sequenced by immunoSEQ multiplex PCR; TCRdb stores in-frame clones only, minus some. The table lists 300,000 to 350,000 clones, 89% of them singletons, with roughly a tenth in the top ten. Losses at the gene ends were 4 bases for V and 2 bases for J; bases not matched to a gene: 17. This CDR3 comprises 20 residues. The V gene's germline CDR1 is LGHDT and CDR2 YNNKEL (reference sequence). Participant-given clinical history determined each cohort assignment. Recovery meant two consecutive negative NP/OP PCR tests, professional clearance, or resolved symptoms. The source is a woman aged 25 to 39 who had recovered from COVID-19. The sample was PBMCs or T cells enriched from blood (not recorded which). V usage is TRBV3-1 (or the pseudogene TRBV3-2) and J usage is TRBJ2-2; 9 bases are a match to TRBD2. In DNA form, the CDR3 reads TGTGCCAGCAGCCCCTTCCTCTTTAGCGGGAGCGGGAGCAACACCGGGGAGCTGTTTTTT. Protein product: CASSPFLFSGSGSNTGELFF.